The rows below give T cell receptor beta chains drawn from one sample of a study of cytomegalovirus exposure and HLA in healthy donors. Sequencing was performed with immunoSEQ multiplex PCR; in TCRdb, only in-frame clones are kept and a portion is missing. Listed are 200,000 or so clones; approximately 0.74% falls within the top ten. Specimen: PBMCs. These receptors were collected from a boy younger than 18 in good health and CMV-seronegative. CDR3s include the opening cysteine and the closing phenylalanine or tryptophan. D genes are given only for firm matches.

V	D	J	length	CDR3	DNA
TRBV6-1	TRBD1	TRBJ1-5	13	CASSTLQGDTQHF	TGTGCCAGCAGTACCCTCCAGGGGGATACCCAGCATTTT
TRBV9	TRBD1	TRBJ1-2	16	CASASGQAEGGCGYTF	TGTGCCTCAGCTTCTGGACAGGCCGAAGGAGGGTGTGGCTACACCTTC
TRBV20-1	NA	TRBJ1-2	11	CSAASAYGYTF	TGCAGTGCGGCCAGCGCCTATGGCTACACCTTC
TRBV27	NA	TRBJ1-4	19	CASSLLPRSAGTTNEKLFF	TGTGCCAGCAGTTTGTTGCCGAGATCCGCGGGAACAACTAATGAAAAACTGTTTTTT
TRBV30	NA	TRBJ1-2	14	CAWSVFDRLYGYTF	TGTGCCTGGAGTGTGTTCGACAGACTCTATGGCTACACCTTC
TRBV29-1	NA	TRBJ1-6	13	CSVGSGANSPLHF	TGCAGCGTTGGTTCAGGGGCTAATTCACCCCTCCACTTT
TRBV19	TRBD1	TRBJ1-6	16	CASSIMEGQQNSPLHF	TGTGCCAGTAGTATAATGGAGGGACAGCAAAATTCACCCCTCCACTTT
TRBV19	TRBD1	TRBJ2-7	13	CASSAGTEYEQYF	TGTGCCAGTAGTGCCGGGACAGAGTACGAGCAGTACTTC
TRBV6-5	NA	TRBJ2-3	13	CASTRGRTDTQYF	TGTGCCAGCACGCGGGGGCGGACAGATACGCAGTATTTT
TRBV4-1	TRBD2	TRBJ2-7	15	CASSQPGLAGYEQYF	TGCGCCAGCAGCCAACCGGGACTAGCGGGCTACGAGCAGTACTTC
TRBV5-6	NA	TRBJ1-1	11	CASFGRGEAFF	TGTGCCAGCTTCGGACGGGGTGAAGCTTTCTTT
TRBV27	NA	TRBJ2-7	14	CASSSLQGDYEQYF	TGTGCCAGCAGTTCATTACAGGGTGACTACGAGCAGTACTTC
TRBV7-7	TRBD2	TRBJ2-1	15	CASSLERGEGNEQFF	TGTGCTAGCAGCTTAGAACGGGGGGAGGGCAATGAGCAGTTCTTC
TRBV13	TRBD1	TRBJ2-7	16	CASSQLQGARTYEQYF	TGTGCCAGCAGCCAATTACAGGGGGCCCGGACCTACGAGCAGTACTTC
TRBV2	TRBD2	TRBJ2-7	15	CASSIWGGVAYEQYF	TGTGCCAGCAGCATCTGGGGGGGGGTCGCCTACGAGCAGTACTTC
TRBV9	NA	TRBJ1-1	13	CASSVGENTEAFF	TGTGCCAGCAGCGTAGGCGAGAACACTGAAGCTTTCTTT
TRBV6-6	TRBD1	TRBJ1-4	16	CASSSPGQGRPEKLFF	TGTGCCAGCAGTTCCCCCGGACAGGGGCGGCCTGAAAAACTGTTTTTT
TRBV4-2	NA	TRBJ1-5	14	CASSQETGLGPQHF	TGTGCCAGCAGCCAAGAGACAGGTTTGGGGCCCCAGCATTTT
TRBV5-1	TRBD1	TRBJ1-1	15	CASSYRGGMNTEAFF	TGCGCCAGCAGCTACAGGGGCGGCATGAACACTGAAGCTTTCTTT
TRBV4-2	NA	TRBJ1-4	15	CASSQVWASIEKLFF	TGTGCCAGCAGCCAAGTGTGGGCGAGTATTGAAAAACTGTTTTTT
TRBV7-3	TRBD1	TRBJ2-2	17	CASSLGAGTAETRELFF	TGTGCCAGCAGCTTGGGAGCCGGGACAGCCGAGACGAGAGAGCTGTTTTTT
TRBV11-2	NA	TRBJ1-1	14	CASSLVVRGTEAFF	TGTGCCAGCAGCTTAGTTGTCAGGGGCACTGAAGCTTTCTTT
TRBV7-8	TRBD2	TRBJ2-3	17	CASSLGGSGGSTDTQYF	TGTGCCAGCAGCTTGGGAGGTAGCGGGGGAAGCACAGATACGCAGTATTTT
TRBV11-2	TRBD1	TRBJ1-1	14	CASSSVQGFTEAFF	TGTGCCAGCAGCTCGGTACAGGGGTTCACTGAAGCTTTCTTT
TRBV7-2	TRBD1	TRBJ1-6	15	CASSLGTGGGSPLHF	TGTGCCAGCAGCTTAGGTACAGGGGGCGGCTCACCCCTCCACTTT
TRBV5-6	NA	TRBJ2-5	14	CASSSGTGWETQYF	TGTGCCAGCAGCTCTGGGACTGGCTGGGAGACCCAGTACTTC
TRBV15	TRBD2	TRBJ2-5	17	CATSRIRFAGGGETQYF	TGTGCCACCAGCCGCATTCGTTTCGCGGGGGGAGGGGAGACCCAGTACTTC
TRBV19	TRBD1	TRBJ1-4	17	CASSIRRRGTDNEKLFF	TGTGCCAGTAGTATCAGAAGGCGCGGGACAGATAATGAAAAACTGTTTTTT
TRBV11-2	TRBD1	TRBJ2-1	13	CASIDRVGDEQFF	TGTGCCAGCATCGACAGGGTGGGGGATGAGCAGTTCTTC
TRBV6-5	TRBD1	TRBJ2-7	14	CASRPTGVVFEQYF	TGTGCCAGCAGACCCACAGGGGTAGTCTTCGAGCAGTACTTC
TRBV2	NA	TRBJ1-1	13	CASSAQANTEAFF	TGTGCCAGCAGTGCACAGGCGAACACTGAAGCTTTCTTT
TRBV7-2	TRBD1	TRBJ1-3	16	CASSPRRDRSGNTIYF	TGTGCCAGCAGCCCCCGCCGGGACAGGTCGGGAAACACCATATATTTT
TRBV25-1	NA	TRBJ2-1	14	CASRAGVVYNEQFF	TGTGCCAGCAGAGCAGGGGTAGTTTACAATGAGCAGTTCTTC
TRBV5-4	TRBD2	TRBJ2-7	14	CASSLVGGRNEQYF	TGTGCCAGCAGCTTGGTGGGGGGGAGGAACGAGCAGTACTTC
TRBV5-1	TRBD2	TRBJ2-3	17	CASSLTPDLAGTDTQYF	TGCGCCAGCAGCTTGACCCCGGACCTAGCGGGCACAGATACGCAGTATTTT
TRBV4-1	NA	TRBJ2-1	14	CASSQDLNYNEQFF	TGCGCCAGCAGCCAAGACTTAAACTACAATGAGCAGTTCTTC
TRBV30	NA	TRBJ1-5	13	CAWSQNLNQPQHF	TGTGCCTGGAGTCAGAATTTGAATCAGCCCCAGCATTTT
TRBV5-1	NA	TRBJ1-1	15	CASSLAGSLNTEAFF	TGCGCCAGCAGCTTGGCCGGGTCTTTGAACACTGAAGCTTTCTTT
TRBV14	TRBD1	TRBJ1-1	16	CASSQEPPTGDTEAFF	TGTGCCAGCAGCCAAGAACCGCCAACAGGGGACACTGAAGCTTTCTTT
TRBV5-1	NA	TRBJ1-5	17	CASSLSGWVQNEKPQHF	TGCGCCAGCAGCCTATCCGGGTGGGTCCAAAATGAGAAGCCCCAGCATTTT